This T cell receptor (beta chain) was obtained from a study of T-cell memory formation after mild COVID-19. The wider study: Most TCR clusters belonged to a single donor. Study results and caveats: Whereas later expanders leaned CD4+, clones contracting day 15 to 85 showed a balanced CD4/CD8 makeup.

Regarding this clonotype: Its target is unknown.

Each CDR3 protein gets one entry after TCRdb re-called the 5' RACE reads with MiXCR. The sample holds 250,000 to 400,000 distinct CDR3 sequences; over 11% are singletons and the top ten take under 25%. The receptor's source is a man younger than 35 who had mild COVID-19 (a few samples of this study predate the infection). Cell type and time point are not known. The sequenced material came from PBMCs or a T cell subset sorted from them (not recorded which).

The CDR3: CASSSGIPGGTIYF. CDR3 DNA sequence: TGTGCCAGCAGTTCAGGGATCCCGGGAGGCACCATATATTTT. This chain uses TRBV6-6 with TRBJ1-3; TRBD1 might be the D (5 bases). The CDR3 loop spans 14 amino acids. Germline V gene sequence: CDR1 MNHNY, CDR2 SVGAGI (reference sequence). Trimming cost V 4 bases and J 9 bases, with 16 bases left between them.